This T cell receptor (beta chain) was recorded in a study of blood T cell repertoires in COVID-19. Some clones are missing from TCRdb's copy, which holds only in-frame ones; the method was immunoSEQ multiplex PCR. The repertoire holds around 250,000 clones, with 80% to 85% as singletons. V was clipped by 5 bases and J by 3 bases; unmatched bases: 11. CDR1 and CDR2 (germline): MNHEY, SVGEGT. The CDR3 consists of 16 residues. The gene calls are TRBV6-2 or TRBV6-3 and TRBJ2-3; 7 nucleotides line up with TRBD2. Sequencing input: peripheral blood. The sequence derives from a woman in her late teens or twenties with acute or convalescent COVID-19. The CDR3 DNA is TGTGCCAGCAGTAGCCTTCGCGGGAGCTTTACAGATACGCAGTATTTT. This translates into CASSSLRGSFTDTQYF.